Here is one TCR beta chain with its context. The antigen is undetermined. CDR1 and CDR2 (germline): ENHRY, SYGVKD. The CDR3 contains 14 residues. V was trimmed by 2 bases and J by 7 bases, leaving 14 bases between them. The data were taken from a study of cytomegalovirus exposure and HLA in healthy donors. The study's findings and limits: Among the sequence variants, a highly shared cluster was likely an artifact of sequencing. DRB1 had the most TCR associations and HLA-C the fewest, a later analysis found, with rates varying by HLA locus. Being productive about 87% or about 30% of the time was typical of most TCR beta V segments in an earlier analysis.

The study ran its PCR with 60 Vbeta and 13 Jbeta primers. The assay was immunoSEQ multiplex PCR, and TCRdb's table has in-frame clones only and misses some. This sample yields 100,000 or so clones, of which approximately 65% are seen a single time; about 5% belongs to the top ten. This receptor was taken from a woman aged 30 to 39 in good health and CMV-seropositive. The gene calls are TRBV10-3 and TRBJ1-2, with D perhaps matching TRBD1 (6 bases). Sequenced: PBMCs. CDR3 sequence (DNA): TGTGCCATCAGTGAGGCGGCAGGGGCCTTTGGCTACACCTTC. This encodes CAISEAAGAFGYTF.